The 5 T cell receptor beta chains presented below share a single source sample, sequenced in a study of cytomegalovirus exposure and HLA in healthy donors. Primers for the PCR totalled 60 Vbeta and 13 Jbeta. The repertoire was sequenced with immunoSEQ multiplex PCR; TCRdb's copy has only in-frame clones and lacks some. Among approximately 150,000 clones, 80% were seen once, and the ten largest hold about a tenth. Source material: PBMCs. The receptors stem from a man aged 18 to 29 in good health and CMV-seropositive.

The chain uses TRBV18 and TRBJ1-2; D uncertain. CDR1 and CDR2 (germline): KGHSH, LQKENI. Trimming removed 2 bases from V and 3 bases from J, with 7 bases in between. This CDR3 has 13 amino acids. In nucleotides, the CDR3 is TGTGCCAGCTCACCAACCGCGGACTATGGCTACACCTTC. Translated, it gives CASSPTADYGYTF.

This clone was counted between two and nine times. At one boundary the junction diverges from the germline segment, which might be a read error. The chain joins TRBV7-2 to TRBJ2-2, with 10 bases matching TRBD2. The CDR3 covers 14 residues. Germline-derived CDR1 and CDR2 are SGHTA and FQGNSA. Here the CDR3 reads CASSLAGGAGELFF. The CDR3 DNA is TGTGCCAGCAGTTTAGCGGGAGGAGCCGGGGAGCTGTTTTTT.

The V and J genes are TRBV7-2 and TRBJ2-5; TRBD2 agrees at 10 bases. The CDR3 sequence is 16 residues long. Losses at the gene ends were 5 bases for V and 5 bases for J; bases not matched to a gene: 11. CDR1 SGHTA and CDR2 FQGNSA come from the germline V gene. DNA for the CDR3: TGTGCCAGCAGCCCGATCAGCGGGGGGGCTGGGGAGACCCAGTACTTC. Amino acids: CASSPISGGAGETQYF.

The CDR3 protein is CASTMRSKEDEQYF. The CDR3 DNA reads as TGTGCCAGCACCATGAGGAGTAAGGAAGACGAGCAGTACTTC. J is TRBJ2-7 and V is TRBV11-2, with D hard to call. The CDR3 has 14 residues. The germline gives CDR1 SGHAT, CDR2 FQNNGV. V was shortened by 7 bases and J by 5 bases, with 18 bases between the two germline ends.

CDR3 coding DNA: TGTGCCACCAGCAGAGGAGCGAACTACTTTAGCTCCTACAATGAGCAGTTCTTC. The encoded protein is CATSRGANYFSSYNEQFF. This chain links TRBV15 with TRBJ2-1; unclear D gene. This CDR3 is 18 amino acids long. Germline lookup yields CDR1 LNHNV and CDR2 YYDKDF (reference sequence). V gave up 1 base and J gave up 0 bases, with 16 bases separating them.